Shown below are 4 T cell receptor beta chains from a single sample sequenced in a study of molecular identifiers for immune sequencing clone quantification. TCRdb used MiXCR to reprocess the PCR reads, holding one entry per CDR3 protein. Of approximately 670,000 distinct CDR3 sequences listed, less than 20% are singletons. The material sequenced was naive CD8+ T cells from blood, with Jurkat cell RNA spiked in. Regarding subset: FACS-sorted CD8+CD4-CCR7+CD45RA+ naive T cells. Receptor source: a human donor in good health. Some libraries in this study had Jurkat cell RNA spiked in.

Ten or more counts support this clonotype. CDR3 sequence: CASSLWGGEAFF. DNA for the CDR3: TGTGCCAGCAGCTTGTGGGGCGGTGAAGCTTTCTTT. This chain connects TRBV5-4 to TRBJ1-1, with D tentatively TRBD1 (5 bases). This CDR3 has 12 residues. Trimming took off 1 base at V and 7 bases at J, with 8 bases between the two ends. Germline CDR1 SGHNT, CDR2 YYREEE (reference sequence).

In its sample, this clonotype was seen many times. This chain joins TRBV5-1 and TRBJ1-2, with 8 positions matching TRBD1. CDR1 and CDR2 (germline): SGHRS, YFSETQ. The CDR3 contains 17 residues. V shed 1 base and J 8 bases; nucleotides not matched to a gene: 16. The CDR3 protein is CASSLSAGVTGARGYTF. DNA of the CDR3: TGCGCCAGCAGCTTGTCCGCCGGGGTGACAGGGGCGCGAGGCTACACCTTC. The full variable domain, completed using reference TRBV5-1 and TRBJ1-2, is KAGVTQTPRYLIKTRGQQVTLSCSPISGHRSVSWYQQTPGQGLQFLFEYFSETQRNKGNFPGRFSGRQFSNSRSEMNVSTLELGDSALYLCASSLSAGVTGARGYTFGSGTRLTVV.

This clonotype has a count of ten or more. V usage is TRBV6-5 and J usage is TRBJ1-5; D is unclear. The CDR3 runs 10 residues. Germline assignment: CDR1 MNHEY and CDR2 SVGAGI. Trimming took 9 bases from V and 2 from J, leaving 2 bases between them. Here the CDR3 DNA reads TGTGCCAGGGGCAATCAGCCCCAGCATTTT. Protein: CARGNQPQHF.

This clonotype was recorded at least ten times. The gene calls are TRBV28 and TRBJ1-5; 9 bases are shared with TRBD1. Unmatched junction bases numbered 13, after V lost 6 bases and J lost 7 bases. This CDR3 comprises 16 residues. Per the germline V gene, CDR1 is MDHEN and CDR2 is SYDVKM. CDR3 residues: CASSLNRDRVEQPQHF. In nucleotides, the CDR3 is TGTGCCAGCAGCTTAAACCGGGACAGGGTGGAACAGCCCCAGCATTTT.